There are a few counts of the clone carrying this TCR beta chain. Its antigen remains unidentified. The repertoire was sequenced with immunoSEQ multiplex PCR; TCRdb's copy has only in-frame clones and lacks some. The sample has 130,000 to 150,000 clones, 88% seen once; the top ten hold roughly 3.5%. With 3 bases clipped from V and 5 bases from J, the junction kept 1 base outside the gene matches. The CDR3 length is 13 residues. Germline CDR1 reads MNHEY; CDR2 reads SVGEGT. The sample originates from a study of T cell responses to AZD1222 COVID-19 vaccine. Broader study findings: The span of vaccine-associated CD4 TCRs extended across spike, with dominance at 160-218 and 743-854. Clonal diversity may have been underestimated, and the donors were mostly white British, with more females than males. Repertoire sampling happened only post peak T cell response.

The sequence was obtained from an adult in good health. The chain links TRBV6-2 or TRBV6-3 to TRBJ1-1, with 9 positions matching TRBD1. Sequences were derived from peripheral blood, sampled on day 0 of MenACWY control vaccination. CDR3 DNA: TGTGCCAGCAGTTATGACAGGGGGACTGAAGCTTTCTTT. It is translated as CASSYDRGTEAFF.